The 27 T cell receptor beta chains in this list originate from one sample, sequenced in a study of early stage breast cancer tumors. Libraries were prepared by immunoSEQ multiplex PCR; TCRdb keeps only in-frame clonotypes and omits some of them. The data contain 70,000 or so clones, around 80% of them seen just once; the ten biggest clones take up approximately 4.5%. What was sequenced was blood. All receptors come from a person between 35 and 49 years old with breast cancer.

The rearrangement joins TRBV7-8 to TRBJ2-7; D is uncertain. Germline-derived CDR1 and CDR2 are SGHVS and FQNEAQ. The CDR3 is 14 amino acids. V lost 3 bases, J lost 3 bases, and 12 bases lay in between. CDR3 nucleotides: TGTGCCAGCAGCTTCGGGTTCCCAAACTACGAGCAGTACTTC. It translates to CASSFGFPNYEQYF.

The chain uses TRBV5-4 and TRBJ2-2, with 12 nucleotides matching TRBD2. This CDR3 spans 16 amino acids. Germline trimming cut 4 bases from V and 4 bases from J; bases unmatched to any gene: 5. Germline V gives CDR1 SGHNT, CDR2 YYREEE (reference sequence). In nucleotides, the CDR3 is TGTGCCAGCAGCGAGGGACTAGCGGGCCCCACCGGGGAGCTGTTTTTT. Translation: CASSEGLAGPTGELFF.

The chain's CDR3 is CASSYGRQPQHF. CDR3 DNA: TGTGCCAGCAGTTACGGGAGGCAGCCCCAGCATTTT. The rearrangement links TRBV6-6 to TRBJ1-5; no definite D call. The CDR3 runs 12 residues. Germline V gives CDR1 MNHNY, CDR2 SVGAGI (reference sequence). The V end was cut by 2 bases, the J end by 7 bases, with 6 bases between.

V is TRBV10-2 and J is TRBJ1-5; a possible D gene is TRBD1 (6 bases). Looked up from germline, CDR1 is WSHSY and CDR2 is SAAADI. V gave up 9 bases and J gave up 7 bases, with 16 bases separating them. CDR3 size: 13 residues. Here the CDR3 reads CASNDRFTQPQHF. The CDR3 DNA reads TGCGCCAGTAACGACAGGTTTACCCAGCCCCAGCATTTT.

The chain carries TRBV7-8 and TRBJ1-2, with 7 bases that match TRBD1. This CDR3 contains 14 residues. Germline loops: CDR1 SGHVS, CDR2 FQNEAQ. V lost 4 bases and J lost 4; bases outside the gene matches: 6. The CDR3 is CASSSRDRFYGYTF. CDR3 DNA: TGTGCCAGCAGCTCGCGGGACAGATTCTATGGCTACACCTTC.

This clone turned up a few times. The gene calls are TRBV19 and TRBJ2-2; D may correspond to TRBD1 or TRBD2 (7 bases each). This CDR3 has 16 residues. Deletions cut 7 bases from V and 0 bases from J, with 15 bases between. The germline V gene encodes CDR1 LNHDA and CDR2 SQIVND (reference sequence). The CDR3, as DNA: TGTGCCAGTAAGGGAGGGCAGGGGGCGAACACCGGGGAGCTGTTTTTT. Translated, it gives CASKGGQGANTGELFF.

The chain couples TRBV2 to TRBJ1-1, with D tentatively TRBD1 (6 bases). The ends were cut back, 2 bases at V and 6 bases at J, with 10 bases in the middle. The CDR3 extends over 13 amino acids. Germline V gene data show CDR1 as SNHLY and CDR2 as FYNNEI. The CDR3 nucleotides read TGTGCCAGCAGTGAACGGGGGGGCGCTGAAGCTTTCTTT. Its translation is CASSERGGAEAFF.

This clone occurred a few times. J is TRBJ1-5 and V is TRBV15, with 7 positions matching TRBD1. This CDR3 region has 17 residues. The trim removed 0 bases at V and 1 base at J, leaving 6 bases unmatched. Germline loops: CDR1 LNHNV, CDR2 YYDKDF (reference sequence). The CDR3 sequence: CATSRDPRDSSNQPQHF. Here the CDR3 DNA reads TGTGCCACCAGCAGAGATCCGCGGGACAGCAGCAATCAGCCCCAGCATTTT.

The V call is TRBV6-5, the J call TRBJ1-5; 9 bases fit TRBD1. Germline values: CDR1 MNHEY, CDR2 SVGAGI. The CDR3 has 14 amino acids. V shed 2 bases and J 4 bases; nucleotides not matched to a gene: 0. The CDR3 DNA follows: TGTGCCAGCAGTTACGGACAGGGGAATCAGCCCCAGCATTTT. Its protein is CASSYGQGNQPQHF.

V is TRBV9 and J is TRBJ2-2, with D unclear. Trimming cost V 2 bases and J 0 bases, with 8 bases left between them. The germline V gene has CDR1 SGDLS and CDR2 YYNGEE. The CDR3 is 15 residues long. CDR3 in amino acids: CASSVGLANTGELFF. In nucleotides, the CDR3 is TGTGCCAGCAGCGTCGGTCTCGCGAACACCGGGGAGCTGTTTTTT.

The V gene is TRBV19, the J gene TRBJ1-2; possible D gene TRBD1, 5 bases. The CDR3 has 15 residues. Looked up from germline, CDR1 is LNHDA and CDR2 is SQIVND (reference sequence). The V and J ends lost 4 bases and 6 bases respectively, with 18 bases between them. The CDR3 loop is CASSTLPAGYHGYTF. The CDR3, as DNA: TGTGCCAGTAGTACCCTCCCGGCAGGGTATCATGGCTACACCTTC.

V usage is TRBV19 and J usage is TRBJ2-1; TRBD2 matches 10 bases. This CDR3 is 16 amino acids long. J gave up 5 bases and V 4 bases, and 8 bases lay outside the gene matches. Per the germline V gene, CDR1 is LNHDA and CDR2 is SQIVND (reference sequence). CDR3 region: CASSRLAGEFHNEQFF. In DNA form, the CDR3 reads TGTGCCAGTAGTAGGCTAGCGGGAGAGTTCCACAATGAGCAGTTCTTC.

V is TRBV4-1 and J is TRBJ1-5, with a weak D call TRBD1 (5 bases). Between the trimmed V and J ends, which lost 0 bases and 6 bases, there was a span of 6 bases. This CDR3 has 13 amino acids. Germline CDR1 is MGHRA and CDR2 is YSYEKL. The CDR3 is CASSQERGQPQHF. DNA of the CDR3: TGCGCCAGCAGCCAAGAGAGGGGTCAGCCCCAGCATTTT.

The chain has TRBV6-1 and TRBJ2-7, with 7 bases fitting TRBD2. Germline lookup yields CDR1 MNHNS and CDR2 SASEGT. CDR3 size: 14 residues. J was trimmed by 2 bases and V by 8 bases; bases with no gene match: 9. As DNA, the CDR3 is TGTGCCAGCTTAATAGCGGGCGCCACCTACGAGCAGTACTTC. This encodes CASLIAGATYEQYF.

This chain uses TRBV29-1 with TRBJ2-7, with 8 bases identical to TRBD2. The germline gives CDR1 SQVTM, CDR2 ANQGSEA. Trimming at V came to 6 bases and at J to 1 base, leaving 5 bases not matched to a gene. The CDR3 runs to 13 residues. DNA of the CDR3: TGCAGCGTGGGGACTAGTGAGTCCTACGAGCAGTACTTC. Its translation is CSVGTSESYEQYF.

The V and J genes are TRBV14 and TRBJ1-1; D is unresolved. Germline CDR1 SGHDN, CDR2 FVKESK. The CDR3 consists of 16 residues. With 0 bases removed from V and 0 bases from J, the gap between germline ends came to 11 bases. The CDR3 sequence is CASSQDVGMVNTEAFF. CDR3 nucleotide sequence: TGTGCCAGCAGCCAAGATGTCGGGATGGTGAACACTGAAGCTTTCTTT. Filled out from reference TRBV14 and TRBJ1-1, the complete variable domain reads EAGVTQFPSHSVIEKGQTVTLRCDPISGHDNLYWYRRVMGKEIKFLLHFVKESKQDESGMPNNRFLAERTGGTYSTLKVQPAELEDSGVYFCASSQDVGMVNTEAFFGQGTRLTVV.

This chain connects TRBV7-6 to TRBJ2-3; D gene unclear. The CDR3 is 16 residues long. Trimming removed 1 base from V and 1 base from J, with 12 bases in between. Germline assignment: CDR1 SGHVS and CDR2 FNYEAQ. CDR3 DNA sequence: TGTGCCAGCAGCTTAGTTAGTATCCTTGGCACAGATACGCAGTATTTT. Translation gives CASSLVSILGTDTQYF.

This chain joins TRBV28 and TRBJ2-1; 7 nucleotides line up with TRBD2. With V trimmed by 8 bases and J by 6 bases, 7 bases remained unmatched. Germline CDR1 and CDR2: MDHEN and SYDVKM. The CDR3 covers 13 residues. CDR3 protein: CASYTGGFNEQFF. DNA for the CDR3: TGTGCCAGCTATACCGGGGGGTTCAATGAGCAGTTCTTC.

This chain connects TRBV6-4 to TRBJ2-3; 7 bases map to TRBD1. From germline, CDR1 is MRHNA and CDR2 SNTAGT. The CDR3 totals 15 residues. V lost 5 bases and J lost 6; bases outside the gene matches: 11. CDR3 amino acids: CASSMTGQTADTQYF. CDR3 sequence (DNA): TGTGCCAGCAGTATGACAGGGCAAACAGCGGATACGCAGTATTTT.

The chain combines TRBV6-5 with TRBJ2-7; 8 bases align to TRBD2. The CDR3 has 16 residues. The trim removed 3 bases at V and 4 bases at J, leaving 11 bases unmatched. The V gene's germline CDR1 is MNHEY and CDR2 SVGAGI. The CDR3, as DNA: TGTGCCAGCAGTTATCTGTCCGGGAGGGGCCCTTACGAGCAGTACTTC. Protein product: CASSYLSGRGPYEQYF.

This clone was seen only a few times. The rearrangement uses TRBV19 and TRBJ2-4; D perhaps matches TRBD2 (5 bases). The V gene's germline CDR1 is LNHDA and CDR2 SQIVND (reference sequence). This CDR3 is built from 13 residues. Trimming pared 5 bases from V and 4 bases from J, leaving 9 bases between. CDR3 DNA sequence: TGTGCCAGTAGTGTTGAGGGTAAAAACATTCAGTACTTC. Translating gives CASSVEGKNIQYF.

The V gene is TRBV6-1, the J gene TRBJ2-4; D might be TRBD1 or TRBD2, each matching 5 bases. Per germline, CDR1 MNHNS and CDR2 SASEGT. Trimming stripped 8 bases from V and 4 bases from J, with 12 bases between. CDR3 length: 13 residues. The CDR3 region has the DNA TGTGCCAGCGAGAGGGACGGGAAAAACATTCAGTACTTC. Its translation: CASERDGKNIQYF.

The chain is built from TRBV11-2 and TRBJ2-7; TRBD2 might be the D (5 bases). V lost 5 bases and J 2 bases, leaving 13 bases between the germline ends. The CDR3 runs 14 residues. Germline CDR1 and CDR2: SGHAT and FQNNGV. The CDR3 DNA follows: TGTGCCAGCAGCCCCCCAACTAGTCCCTACGAGCAGTACTTC. It yields the protein CASSPPTSPYEQYF.

This clone was recorded a few times. The rearrangement joins TRBV19 to TRBJ1-3; D remains unclear. The CDR3 consists of 17 residues. The germline V gene encodes CDR1 LNHDA and CDR2 SQIVND (reference sequence). V dropped 3 bases and J dropped 0 bases, with 15 bases sitting between them. The CDR3 loop reads CASSIVGEGRSGNTIYF. Written as DNA, the CDR3 is TGTGCCAGTAGTATTGTTGGGGAGGGCCGCTCTGGAAACACCATATATTTT.

V and J are TRBV18 and TRBJ1-4; D gene unclear. Germline assignment: CDR1 KGHSH and CDR2 LQKENI. Trimming removed 1 base at V and 8 bases at J, with 8 bases between. The CDR3 is 13 amino acids. As DNA, the CDR3 is TGTGCCAGCTCACCACGTGGTGGAGAAAAACTGTTTTTT. Residues: CASSPRGGEKLFF.

This chain links TRBV6-5 with TRBJ1-5; 8 bases are a match to TRBD1. CDR3 length equals 12 residues. Per germline, CDR1 MNHEY and CDR2 SVGAGI. V shed 10 bases and J 8 bases; nucleotides not matched to a gene: 7. CDR3 protein: CATRTGHEPQHF. CDR3 bases: TGTGCCACCAGGACAGGGCATGAGCCCCAGCATTTT.

This clone is medium-sized in the sample. The rearrangement uses TRBV4-1 and TRBJ2-7; D tentatively reads TRBD1 or TRBD2 (7 bases each). Germline CDR1 is MGHRA and CDR2 is YSYEKL. CDR3 size: 17 residues. V lost 3 bases, J lost 3 bases, and 21 bases lay in between. CDR3 in DNA: TGCGCCAGCAGCCACCCCTCTACAGGGGAGGGTTTCTACGAGCAGTACTTC. This sequence encodes CASSHPSTGEGFYEQYF.